The entry below gives a single T cell receptor (beta chain) sequence along with its context. Its antigen is currently unknown. The sample belongs to a study of PD-1 blockade in classical Hodgkin lymphoma. General observations from the study: Those achieving complete response showed baseline diversity like newly diagnosed patients. With respect to the repertoire differences, their causes, possibly disease activity or prior therapy, remain undefined. A reduction in baseline TCR diversity was reportedly seen in newly diagnosed patients relative to healthy donors.

The germline V gene has CDR1 MGHRA and CDR2 YSYEKL. The ends were cut back, 0 bases at V and 1 base at J, with 8 bases in the middle. The CDR3 contains 15 residues. Time point defined: cycle 4 day 1 (C4D1), after more than five weeks of nivolumab. All the patients suffered relapse after autologous stem cell transplantation, and brentuximab vedotin exposure differed. Researchers used magnetic negative selection to pull out pure CD4+ T cells from thawed PBMCs. Progressive disease, partial response or complete response was each patient's best response. The protocol was immunoSEQ multiplex PCR, while the TCRdb copy is restricted to in-frame clones and leaves out a portion. The sample records around 31,000 clones, around 80% being singletons.

The V call is TRBV4-1, the J call TRBJ2-3, with D uncertain. This sequence was found in a human donor with classical Hodgkin lymphoma. The source was CD4+ T cells from blood, collected before the fourth cycle of nivolumab. The CDR3 sequence: CASSQDSRRTDTQYF. Here the CDR3 DNA reads TGCGCCAGCAGCCAAGATAGTCGTCGCACAGATACGCAGTATTTT.